Below are 12 T cell receptor beta chains sequenced from a single sample in a study of blood T cell repertoires in COVID-19. Sequencing used immunoSEQ multiplex PCR; TCRdb keeps in-frame clones, though not all of them. The sample records 60,000 to 70,000 clones, 84% being singletons. What was sequenced was peripheral blood. The receptors originated from a man aged 45-65 years with active COVID-19.

The chain carries TRBV7-8 and TRBJ2-7; 8 positions agree with TRBD2. Germline V gene lookup returns CDR1 SGHVS and CDR2 FQNEAQ. This CDR3 is 14 amino acids long. V lost 4 bases to trimming and J lost 2 bases; unmatched junction nucleotides: 4. As DNA, the CDR3 is TGTGCCAGCAGCTCCGGGGGGGAAACCTACGAGCAGTACTTC. It specifies CASSSGGETYEQYF.

The V and J genes are TRBV19 and TRBJ1-1, with unresolved D. Trimming cost V 1 base and J 7 bases, with 7 bases left between them. Looked up from germline, CDR1 is LNHDA and CDR2 is SQIVND (reference sequence). The CDR3 contains 12 residues. CDR3 sequence reads: CASSIAPNEAFF. The CDR3 nucleotides are TGTGCCAGTAGTATAGCCCCCAATGAAGCTTTCTTT.

The rearrangement uses TRBV30 and TRBJ2-2; 11 positions match TRBD2. The CDR3 has 13 amino acids. V dropped 6 bases and J dropped 7; count of bases not matched to a gene: 4. Germline V CDR1 and CDR2: GTSNPN, SVGIG (reference sequence). CDR3 protein: CACSGRVIGELFF. The CDR3, as DNA: TGTGCCTGTAGCGGGAGGGTTATCGGGGAGCTGTTTTTT.

This chain uses TRBV10-3 with TRBJ2-2; TRBD1 aligns across 12 bases. V dropped 6 bases and J dropped 8; count of bases not matched to a gene: 7. The CDR3 sequence is 15 residues long. The germline CDR1 and CDR2 sequences are ENHRY and SYGVKD. The CDR3 protein is CAIRPGQGARGELFF. DNA of the CDR3: TGTGCCATCAGGCCGGGACAGGGGGCGCGGGGGGAGCTGTTTTTT.

This chain uses TRBV24-1 with TRBJ2-3; D gene unclear. The germline V gene has CDR1 KGHDR and CDR2 SFDVKD. The V end lost 3 bases, the J end lost 6 bases, and 6 bases lay between the germline ends. There are 12 residues in the CDR3. CDR3 in DNA: TGTGCCACCAGTGATCGGTTGGATACGCAGTATTTT. Encoded protein: CATSDRLDTQYF.

V usage is TRBV6-5 and J usage is TRBJ2-7, with D maybe TRBD2 (7 bases). V lost 0 bases and J 6 bases, leaving 18 bases between the germline ends. The CDR3 is 16 residues long. The germline V gene has CDR1 MNHEY and CDR2 SVGAGI. The CDR3 nucleotides read TGTGCCAGCAGTTACTCGACGGGGGGCGGACCCTCCGAGCAGTACTTC. As protein: CASSYSTGGGPSEQYF.

The rearrangement uses TRBV6-6 and TRBJ2-6, with 7 bases aligning to TRBD2. CDR1 and CDR2 (germline): MNHNY, SVGAGI (reference sequence). The CDR3 spans 11 residues. With V trimmed by 7 bases and J by 14 bases, 5 bases remained unmatched. CDR3 region: CASTTGGLLTF. The CDR3 nucleotides are TGTGCCAGCACCACGGGAGGACTCCTGACTTTC.

V gene TRBV15 combines with J gene TRBJ1-2; D unresolved. The germline CDR1 and CDR2 sequences are LNHNV and YYDKDF (reference sequence). CDR3 length equals 17 residues. The V and J ends lost 0 bases and 2 bases respectively, with 16 bases between them. As DNA, the CDR3 is TGTGCCACCAGCAGAGATTCATTGGCACAGTTCAACTATGGCTACACCTTC. Amino acid sequence: CATSRDSLAQFNYGYTF. Complete variable domain (other parts from reference TRBV15 and TRBJ1-2): DAMVIQNPRYQVTQFGKPVTLSCSQTLNHNVMYWYQQKSSQAPKLLFHYYDKDFNNEADTPDNFQSRRPNTSFCFLDIRSPGLGDTAMYLCATSRDSLAQFNYGYTFGSGTRLTVV.

This rearrangement joins TRBV6-6 to TRBJ2-1; 7 bases line up with TRBD1. This CDR3 is built from 14 residues. The germline V gene encodes CDR1 MNHNY and CDR2 SVGAGI (reference sequence). After removal of 6 bases from V and 3 bases from J, the junction contained 5 bases not matched to a gene. In DNA form, the CDR3 reads TGTGCCAGCAGCACAGGGGCTAGCTACAATGAGCAGTTCTTC. Protein sequence: CASSTGASYNEQFF.

The chain joins TRBV10-2 to TRBJ2-3, with 7 bases lining up with TRBD1. CDR1 is WSHSY and CDR2 is SAAADI in the germline V gene. With 4 bases clipped from V and 4 bases from J, the junction kept 5 bases outside the gene matches. The CDR3 contains 14 residues. CDR3 sequence (DNA): TGCGCCAGCAGTGCCCTTACAGGGGCAGATACGCAGTATTTT. Translation: CASSALTGADTQYF.

V and J are TRBV18 and TRBJ1-4; 11 nucleotides agree with TRBD1. The CDR3 is made up of 15 amino acids. V lost 5 bases, J lost 7 bases, and 6 bases stayed unmatched. Per the germline V gene, CDR1 is KGHSH and CDR2 is LQKENI. CDR3 in DNA: TGTGCCAGCTCAACGACGGGGACAGGGGGTGAAAAACTGTTTTTT. This gives the protein CASSTTGTGGEKLFF.

The chain employs TRBV5-1 and TRBJ2-7; 9 bases line up with TRBD2. The junction had 12 bases not matched to a gene; V was cut back by 4 bases and J by 4 bases. Germline V gene lookup returns CDR1 SGHRS and CDR2 YFSETQ. CDR3 length: 16 amino acids. CDR3 bases: TGCGCCAGCAGCCTCGGGGTAGCGGGAGAGGGTTACGAGCAGTACTTC. The encoded protein is CASSLGVAGEGYEQYF.